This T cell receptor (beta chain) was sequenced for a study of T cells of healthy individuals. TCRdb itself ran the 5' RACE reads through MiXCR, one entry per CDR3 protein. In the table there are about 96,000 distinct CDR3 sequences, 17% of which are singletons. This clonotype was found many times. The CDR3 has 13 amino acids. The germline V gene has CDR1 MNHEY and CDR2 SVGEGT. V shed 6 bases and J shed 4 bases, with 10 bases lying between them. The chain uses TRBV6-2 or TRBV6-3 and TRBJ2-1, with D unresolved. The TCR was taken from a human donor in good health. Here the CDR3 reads CASSPTDYNEQFF. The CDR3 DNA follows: TGTGCCAGCAGCCCCACTGATTACAATGAGCAGTTCTTC.